Below, 14 T cell receptor beta chains from the same sample are listed, as sequenced in a study of T cells expressing NK-cell markers. TCRdb reprocessed the 5' RACE reads, with one entry per CDR3 protein and no DNA. The sample's table shows about 450,000 distinct CDR3 sequences. The specimen sequenced was blood T cells: a sorted CD56 or NKG2C T cell subset, CD4+ or CD8+ T cells, or bulk PBMC T cells (not recorded which). These receptors were obtained from a woman aged 18-70 years in good health.

The chain links TRBV10-3 to TRBJ1-1; TCRdb's D call, TRBD1, is unchecked because there is no DNA. Germline values: CDR1 ENHRY, CDR2 SYGVKD. The CDR3 contains 16 residues. CDR3 in amino acids: CAIRQYRGQSNTEAFF.

The gene calls are TRBV15 and TRBJ2-7. CDR3 size: 13 residues. Germline CDR1 is LNHNV and CDR2 is YYDKDF (reference sequence). CDR3 residues: CATGTAYPYEQYF.

The J gene is TRBJ2-2, the V gene TRBV20-1; TCRdb's D gene call, TRBD2, goes unchecked for lack of DNA. This CDR3 is 15 amino acids long. Germline V gene lookup returns CDR1 DFQATT and CDR2 SNEGSKA (reference sequence). CDR3 residues: CSARPGLPNTGELFF.

This chain connects TRBV7-9 to TRBJ2-1. Looked up from germline, CDR1 is SEHNR and CDR2 is FQNEAQ (reference sequence). This CDR3 contains 12 residues. CDR3 amino acids: CASSPSGNEQFF.

The chain uses TRBV18 and TRBJ2-3; TCRdb's assignment of TRBD1 cannot be checked, as there is no DNA. Germline-derived CDR1 and CDR2 are KGHSH and LQKENI. CDR3 size: 13 residues. CDR3 protein: CASSPSGGDTQYF.

The chain employs TRBV2 and TRBJ2-5. Germline-derived CDR1 and CDR2 are SNHLY and FYNNEI. The CDR3 length is 13 residues. CDR3 amino acids: CAFLPGHQETQYF.

J is TRBJ2-1 and V is TRBV7-3; TCRdb outputs TRBD1, but without DNA this stays unchecked. The CDR3 is 14 residues long. The germline V gene has CDR1 SGHTA and CDR2 FQGTGA. The CDR3 sequence: CASSPPTPRDEQFF.

This rearrangement joins TRBV20-1 to TRBJ2-1; TCRdb designates TRBD1, a call that cannot be tested without DNA. The CDR3 extends over 12 amino acids. Germline loops: CDR1 DFQATT, CDR2 SNEGSKA (reference sequence). CDR3: CSARDLPGEQFF.

V usage is TRBV14 and J usage is TRBJ1-2; TCRdb proposes TRBD1, but this gene call is untestable without DNA. Per the germline V gene, CDR1 is SGHDN and CDR2 is FVKESK. The CDR3 sequence is 15 residues long. This chain's CDR3 is CASSQVLGGLYGYTF.

This chain joins TRBV3-1 and TRBJ2-5; the TCRdb D gene call, TRBD1, has no DNA to confirm it. There are 13 residues in the CDR3. Germline values: CDR1 LGHDT, CDR2 YNNKEL (reference sequence). The CDR3 sequence is CASSPTEGETQYF.

The chain has TRBV7-9 and TRBJ2-7. The CDR3 is 13 amino acids. Germline CDR1 is SEHNR and CDR2 is FQNEAQ (reference sequence). The CDR3 reads CASSLMEVYEQYF.

The CDR3 reads CASLGGSYNEQFF. The chain combines TRBV4-1 with TRBJ2-1; no DNA is available, so the TRBD1 call from TCRdb remains unchecked. The CDR3 consists of 13 residues. Germline V CDR1 and CDR2: MGHRA, YSYEKL.

The chain joins TRBV19 to TRBJ2-5; TCRdb gives TRBD1 as the D gene, but with no DNA this cannot be confirmed. This CDR3 region has 15 residues. Per germline, CDR1 LNHDA and CDR2 SQIVND (reference sequence). The CDR3 region is CASSQSGTRQETQYF.

The chain combines TRBV20-1 with TRBJ2-3; TCRdb's D call of TRBD2 is untestable without DNA. In germline, CDR1 is DFQATT, CDR2 SNEGSKA (reference sequence). The CDR3 runs 18 residues. The CDR3 loop is CSARGRRGLAGPADTQYF.